This is a list of T cell receptor beta chains from one sample in a study of T cells in Graves' hyperthyroidism and ophthalmopathy. MiXCR, run by TCRdb on the multiplex PCR reads, gives a single entry per CDR3 protein. This sample has roughly 260,000 distinct CDR3 sequences, with 14% to 15% found just once. The specimen sequenced was blood. The receptors stem from a woman aged 40 to 50 with Graves' hyperthyroidism that later progressed to Graves' ophthalmopathy. Each CDR3 is given with its conserved first and last residue. D genes are given only for firm matches. Some rows have no size entry. The others give once, few or many, or a class for an expanded clone.

abundance: many; v_gene: TRBV9; j_gene: TRBJ2-2; d_gene: TRBD1; CDR3aa: CASNGVERQGAVAGTGELFF; CDR3nt: TGTGCCAGCAACGGGGTGGAGAGACAGGGGGCGGTGGCCGGCACCGGGGAGCTGTTTTTT
abundance: NA; v_gene: TRBV5-1; j_gene: TRBJ2-7; d_gene: TRBD1; CDR3aa: CASSPDRGRYEQYF; CDR3nt: TGCGCCAGCAGCCCCGACAGGGGGAGGTACGAGCAGTACTTC
abundance: NA; v_gene: TRBV6-2/TRBV6-3; j_gene: TRBJ2-1; d_gene: TRBD2; CDR3aa: CASSYSLAGEAYNEQFF; CDR3nt: TGTGCCAGCAGTTACTCACTAGCGGGAGAGGCCTACAATGAGCAGTTCTTC
abundance: NA; v_gene: TRBV6-1; j_gene: TRBJ2-5; d_gene: TRBD1; CDR3aa: CASSLGTGEQETQYF; CDR3nt: TGTGCCAGCAGTCTCGGGACAGGGGAACAAGAGACCCAGTACTTC
abundance: many; v_gene: TRBV27; j_gene: TRBJ2-2; d_gene: NA; CDR3aa: CASSLLDGELFF; CDR3nt: TGTGCCAGCAGTTTATTGGACGGGGAGCTGTTTTTT
abundance: many; v_gene: TRBV7-9; j_gene: TRBJ2-7; d_gene: TRBD1; CDR3aa: CASTKPDRDPYEQYF; CDR3nt: TGTGCCAGCACCAAACCCGACAGGGACCCCTACGAGCAGTACTTC
abundance: many; v_gene: TRBV14; j_gene: TRBJ2-1; d_gene: TRBD1; CDR3aa: CASSHNRGYNNEQFF; CDR3nt: TGTGCCAGCAGCCATAACAGGGGTTATAACAATGAGCAGTTCTTC
abundance: many; v_gene: TRBV4-1; j_gene: TRBJ1-1; d_gene: NA; CDR3aa: CASSQVGLKNTEAFF; CDR3nt: TGCGCCAGCAGCCAAGTTGGTCTCAAGAACACTGAAGCTTTCTTT
abundance: NA; v_gene: TRBV28; j_gene: TRBJ2-7; d_gene: TRBD2; CDR3aa: CAARGLAGIHEQYF; CDR3nt: TGTGCCGCACGTGGACTAGCGGGAATTCACGAGCAGTACTTC
abundance: many; v_gene: TRBV5-8; j_gene: TRBJ2-1; d_gene: NA; CDR3aa: CASSFLNSYNEQFF; CDR3nt: TGTGCCAGCAGCTTTCTAAACTCCTACAATGAGCAGTTCTTC
abundance: many; v_gene: TRBV7-2; j_gene: TRBJ2-1; d_gene: NA; CDR3aa: CASSLAVLNYNEQFF; CDR3nt: TGTGCCAGCAGCTTAGCGGTTCTCAACTACAATGAGCAGTTCTTC
abundance: many; v_gene: TRBV7-2; j_gene: TRBJ2-5; d_gene: NA; CDR3aa: CASSLSGQLFAETQYF; CDR3nt: TGTGCCAGCAGCTTAAGCGGCCAGCTCTTCGCGGAGACCCAGTACTTC
abundance: many; v_gene: TRBV6-1; j_gene: TRBJ1-1; d_gene: NA; CDR3aa: CASKPLWTSPQAFF; CDR3nt: TGTGCCAGCAAGCCACTTTGGACTTCTCCCCAAGCTTTCTTT
abundance: many; v_gene: TRBV6-6; j_gene: TRBJ2-1; d_gene: TRBD1; CDR3aa: CASSYEGQGFNNEQFF; CDR3nt: TGTGCCAGCAGTTACGAAGGACAGGGCTTCAATAATGAGCAGTTCTTC
abundance: many; v_gene: TRBV19; j_gene: TRBJ2-1; d_gene: TRBD1; CDR3aa: CASSKPLGTGVGDEQFF; CDR3nt: TGTGCCAGTAGTAAGCCCCTCGGGACAGGGGTGGGCGATGAGCAGTTCTTC
abundance: many; v_gene: TRBV11-1; j_gene: TRBJ2-7; d_gene: NA; CDR3aa: CASSLTGNEQYF; CDR3nt: TGTGCCAGCAGCTTAACAGGGAACGAGCAGTACTTC
abundance: many; v_gene: TRBV5-1; j_gene: TRBJ2-3; d_gene: TRBD2; CDR3aa: CASRNSGSDVDTQYF; CDR3nt: TGCGCCAGCAGAAATAGCGGGAGTGATGTAGATACGCAGTATTTT
abundance: NA; v_gene: TRBV2; j_gene: TRBJ2-3; d_gene: TRBD1; CDR3aa: CASSETGPDTQYF; CDR3nt: TGTGCCAGCAGCGAGACAGGGCCTGATACGCAGTATTTT
abundance: once; v_gene: TRBV10-3; j_gene: TRBJ1-2; d_gene: TRBD1; CDR3aa: CATTPRTGESGYTF; CDR3nt: TGTGCCACCACCCCACGGACAGGGGAGAGTGGCTACACCTTC
abundance: many; v_gene: TRBV20-1; j_gene: TRBJ2-5; d_gene: TRBD2; CDR3aa: CSAREASGGETQYF; CDR3nt: TGCAGTGCTAGAGAGGCTAGCGGGGGGGAGACCCAGTACTTC
abundance: many; v_gene: TRBV7-8; j_gene: TRBJ1-2; d_gene: NA; CDR3aa: CASSARTGGSSTF; CDR3nt: TGTGCCAGCAGCGCCCGAACTGGGGGATCTAGCACCTTC
abundance: NA; v_gene: TRBV24-1; j_gene: TRBJ2-3; d_gene: TRBD1; CDR3aa: CATSDSGTGSTDAQYF; CDR3nt: TGTGCCACCAGTGATTCCGGGACAGGGAGCACAGATGCGCAGTATTTT
abundance: many; v_gene: TRBV10-3; j_gene: TRBJ1-3; d_gene: TRBD1; CDR3aa: CAISQGAQGNTIYF; CDR3nt: TGTGCCATCAGTCAGGGGGCGCAAGGAAACACCATATATTTT
abundance: many; v_gene: TRBV28; j_gene: TRBJ2-7; d_gene: NA; CDR3aa: CASSPGGRNTYEQYF; CDR3nt: TGTGCCAGCAGCCCAGGAGGGCGGAATACCTACGAGCAGTACTTC
abundance: many; v_gene: TRBV5-5; j_gene: TRBJ1-1; d_gene: NA; CDR3aa: CASSLSVRFMNTEAFF; CDR3nt: TGTGCCAGCAGCTTGTCGGTTCGGTTCATGAACACTGAAGCTTTCTTT
abundance: many; v_gene: TRBV12-3/TRBV12-4; j_gene: TRBJ2-3; d_gene: NA; CDR3aa: CASQSADTQYF; CDR3nt: TGTGCCAGCCAGTCCGCAGATACGCAGTATTTT
abundance: many; v_gene: TRBV3-1; j_gene: TRBJ2-1; d_gene: TRBD2; CDR3aa: CASSRRTSGIYSYNEQFF; CDR3nt: TGTGCCAGCAGCCGAAGGACTAGCGGGATTTACTCCTACAATGAGCAGTTCTTC
abundance: many; v_gene: TRBV4-1; j_gene: TRBJ2-3; d_gene: TRBD2; CDR3aa: CASSQDLAGGSVTQYF; CDR3nt: TGCGCCAGCAGCCAAGATCTAGCGGGAGGATCAGTTACGCAGTATTTT
abundance: many; v_gene: TRBV20-1; j_gene: TRBJ2-5; d_gene: NA; CDR3aa: CSASRAWETQYF; CDR3nt: TGCAGTGCTTCCAGGGCGTGGGAGACCCAGTACTTC